The present T cell receptor beta chain was sequenced within a study of early T cells in non-severe SARS-CoV-2 infection (dated by TCRdb to the early 2020s). Notes on the research overall: Bulk RNA from unsorted whole blood was used for TCR sequencing, so alpha and beta chains could not be paired.

The germline V gene supplies CDR1 MNHNS and CDR2 SASEGT. V loses 0 bases at its end and J loses 4 bases; junction bases beyond the gene matches: 14. Counted from cysteine to phenylalanine, this CDR3 has 21 amino acids. Just the 63-base CDR3 DNA is kept, in frame starting at base 1. The study was a case-control design nested within a healthcare worker cohort in London, UK, with weekly nasopharyngeal swab PCR tests and blood sampling. Healthcare workers were recruited during the week of the UK lockdown, between 23 and 31 March 2020, and followed weekly for up to about 15 weeks. What the study reported, not specific to this receptor: VDJdb matching was skewed toward anti-spike CD8 responses and likely underestimated virus-specific expansions by missing private and CD4 specificities.

Of note for this clonotype: Which antigen it targets is not known. No clone much larger than this one lies a single base away; base qualities are absent.

The library relied on 5' RACE. The reads were generated on a NextSeq 500. Unique molecular identifiers were attached to individual cDNA molecules in the TCR library protocol so that sequencing error and PCR bias could be corrected. Both TCR alpha and beta chains were sequenced, and tight co-correlation was observed between alpha and beta sequence abundances in each sample. The original methods were these. V gene, J gene and CDR3 annotation of TCR sequences was performed with Decombinator V4. Expanded TCRs were defined as changing significantly between any two time points under a Poisson model with p below 0.0001. TCR abundances were normalised to the total number of TCRs sequenced in each sample and reported as counts per million. MAIT TCRs were defined by TRAV1-2 paired with TRAJ12, TRAJ20 or TRAJ33, and iNKT TCRs by TRAV10 paired with TRAJ18. VDJdb, accessed 1 November 2021, was searched for CMV, EBV and SARS-CoV-2 annotated TCRs, with TCRs annotated for multiple antigens excluded. TCRdb applied fastp at Q25 and MiXCR to the public reads, then kept only in-frame beta chains. Here each entry gathers all rows of one CDR3 protein and keeps the most common genes and DNA. The V and J calls reflect TCRdb's pipeline rather than the authors' work. The sample includes 70,000 to 90,000 distinct CDR3 sequences, with about 12% observed a single time. About 3% of the sample comes from the top ten.

Recombination linked TRBV6-1 to TRBJ2-1; TRBD2 aligns with 14 central bases. Input material: whole blood. This receptor was identified in an adult who was a healthcare worker with PCR-confirmed SARS-CoV-2 infection or an uninfected control (not recorded which). The CDR3 region has the sequence CASSEAGGLAGELSPYNEQFF. The sequenced DNA is TGTGCCAGCAGTGAAGCGGGGGGACTAGCGGGAGAACTAAGCCCTTACAATGAGCAGTTCTTC.